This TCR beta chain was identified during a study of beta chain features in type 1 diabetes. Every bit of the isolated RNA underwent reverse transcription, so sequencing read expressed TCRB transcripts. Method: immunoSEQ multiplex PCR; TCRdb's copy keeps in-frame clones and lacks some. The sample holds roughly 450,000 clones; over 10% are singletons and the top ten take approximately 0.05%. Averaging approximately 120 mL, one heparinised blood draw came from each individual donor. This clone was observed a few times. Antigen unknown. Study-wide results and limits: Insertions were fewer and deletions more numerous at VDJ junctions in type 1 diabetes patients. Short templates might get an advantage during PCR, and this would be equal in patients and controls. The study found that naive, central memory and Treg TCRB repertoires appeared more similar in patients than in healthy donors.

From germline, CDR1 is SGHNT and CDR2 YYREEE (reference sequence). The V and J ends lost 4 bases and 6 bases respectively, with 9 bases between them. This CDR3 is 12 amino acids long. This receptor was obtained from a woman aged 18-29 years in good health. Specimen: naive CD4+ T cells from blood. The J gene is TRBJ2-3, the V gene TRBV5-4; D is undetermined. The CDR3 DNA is TGTGCCAGCAGCCAACCCGGGGATACGCAGTATTTT. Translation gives CASSQPGDTQYF.